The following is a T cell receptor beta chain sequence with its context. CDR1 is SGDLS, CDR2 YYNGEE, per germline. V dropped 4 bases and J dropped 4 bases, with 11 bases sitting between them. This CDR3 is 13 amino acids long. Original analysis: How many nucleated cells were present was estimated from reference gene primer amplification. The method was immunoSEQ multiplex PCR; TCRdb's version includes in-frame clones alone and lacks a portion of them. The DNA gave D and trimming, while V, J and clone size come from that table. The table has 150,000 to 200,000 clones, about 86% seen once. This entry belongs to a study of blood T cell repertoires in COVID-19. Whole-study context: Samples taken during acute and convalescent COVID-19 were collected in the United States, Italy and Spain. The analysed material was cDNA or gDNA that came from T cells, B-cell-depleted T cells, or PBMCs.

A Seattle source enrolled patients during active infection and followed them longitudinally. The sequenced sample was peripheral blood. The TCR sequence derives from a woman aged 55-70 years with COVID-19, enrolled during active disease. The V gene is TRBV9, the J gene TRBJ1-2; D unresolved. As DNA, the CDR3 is TGTGCCAGCAGCACTGCAAGTTTCTATGGCTACACCTTC. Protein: CASSTASFYGYTF.